These 14 T cell receptor beta chains share one sample of origin, sequenced in a study of control samples from healthy donors and cancer patients. The protocol was immunoSEQ multiplex PCR, while the TCRdb copy is restricted to in-frame clones and leaves out a portion. In the table there are roughly 120,000 clones, about 93% of which are singletons. The material sequenced was PBMCs. All receptors come from a middle-aged man with head and neck cancer.

CDR3 residues: CAGSNVGVGGKNIQYF. The CDR3 DNA reads TGTGCCGGCAGCAACGTAGGCGTGGGGGGCAAAAACATTCAGTACTTC. The genes are TRBV21-1 and TRBJ2-4; the listed D gene, TRBD2, was not tested against the DNA. TRBV21-1 is deemed a pseudogene. The CDR3 has 16 residues.

The V gene is TRBV19, the J gene TRBJ2-5; TRBD1 matches 9 bases. Germline CDR1 is LNHDA and CDR2 is SQIVND (reference sequence). The CDR3 runs to 20 residues. V lost 5 bases and J lost 3; bases outside the gene matches: 22. Written as DNA, the CDR3 is TGTGCCAGTAGTCTCACCGGGACAGGGTTTATTGCCCAGCGAAAAGAGACCCAGTACTTC. It specifies CASSLTGTGFIAQRKETQYF. The whole variable domain, remainder taken from reference TRBV19 and TRBJ2-5, is DGGITQSPKYLFRKEGQNVTLSCEQNLNHDAMYWYRQDPGQGLRLIYYSQIVNDFQKGDIAEGYSVSREKKESFPLTVTSAQKNPTAFYLCASSLTGTGFIAQRKETQYFGPGTRLLVL.

The rearrangement joins TRBV5-1 to TRBJ2-5, with D maybe TRBD1 (5 bases). Looked up from germline, CDR1 is SGHRS and CDR2 is YFSETQ. The CDR3 consists of 13 residues. V lost 4 bases and J lost 7, with 14 bases in between. CDR3 bases: TGCGCCAGCAGCCCGGACACGGGCGGGACCCAGTACTTC. This gives the protein CASSPDTGGTQYF.

The gene calls are TRBV7-2 and TRBJ2-7, with TRBD2 identical over 15 bases. J lost 4 bases, V lost 3 bases, and 10 bases had no gene match. The CDR3 consists of 18 residues. Per germline, CDR1 SGHTA and CDR2 FQGNSA. Written as DNA, the CDR3 is TGTGCCAGCAGCTTGGGACTAGCGGGGGGAAAGGGATATTACGAGCAGTACTTC. Protein sequence: CASSLGLAGGKGYYEQYF.

This clone was found once. The CDR3 region has the DNA TGTGCCAGCAGTTCCCAAGTGACAGGGGGGAATTCACCCCTCCACTTT. This gives the protein CASSSQVTGGNSPLHF. V usage is TRBV6-5 and J usage is TRBJ1-6; 9 nucleotides match TRBD1. The CDR3 totals 16 residues. Germline V gene data show CDR1 as MNHEY and CDR2 as SVGAGI. The V and J ends lost 4 bases and 7 bases, in that order; junction bases with no gene match: 8.

CDR3 residues: CASSLSTDTQYF. The CDR3 DNA sequence: TGTGCCAGCAGCCTAAGCACAGATACGCAGTATTTT. The rearrangement joins TRBV11-2 to TRBJ2-3; D gene unclear. The ends were cut back, 5 bases at V and 0 bases at J, with 3 bases in the middle. CDR3 length: 12 residues. CDR1 and CDR2 (germline): SGHAT, FQNNGV.

The chain couples TRBV14 to TRBJ2-7; D unresolved. The CDR3 runs to 12 residues. Germline assignment: CDR1 SGHDN and CDR2 FVKESK. The V end lost 3 bases, the J end lost 3 bases, and 6 bases lay between the germline ends. CDR3 residues: CASSHLGYEQYF. The CDR3, as DNA: TGTGCCAGCAGCCACCTGGGCTACGAGCAGTACTTC.

The CDR3 loop is CASSMGPGNTEAFF. DNA of the CDR3: TGTGCCAGTAGTATGGGACCGGGGAACACTGAAGCTTTCTTT. The rearrangement links TRBV19 to TRBJ1-1; D is perhaps TRBD1 (5 bases). Germline lookup yields CDR1 LNHDA and CDR2 SQIVND (reference sequence). The CDR3 has 14 residues. The germline V and J ends were trimmed by 3 bases and 1 base, with 9 bases remaining between them.

The DNA for the CDR3 is TGTGCCAGCAGTTTTGTGGCCGGGCAGTTCTTC. Residues: CASSFVAGQFF. The V call is TRBV28, the J call TRBJ2-1; D not certain. CDR3 length equals 11 residues. CDR1 is MDHEN and CDR2 is SYDVKM in the germline V gene. The V end was cut by 3 bases, the J end by 12 bases, with 9 bases between.

This clone has only one observation. The chain has TRBV4-3 and TRBJ1-2; D not certain. Trimming took off 0 bases at V and 3 bases at J, with 5 bases between the two ends. Germline V gene data show CDR1 as LGHNA and CDR2 as YSLEER. The CDR3 runs 13 residues. The CDR3 region is CASSQDRDYGYTF. In nucleotides, the CDR3 is TGCGCCAGCAGCCAAGATCGAGACTATGGCTACACCTTC.

CDR3 DNA: TGTGCCAGCAGTCCTTGGGACAGGGGCACTGAAGCTTTCTTT. Encoded protein: CASSPWDRGTEAFF. The rearrangement links TRBV6-5 to TRBJ1-1, with 10 bases that match TRBD1. The CDR3 length is 14 residues. Per the germline V gene, CDR1 is MNHEY and CDR2 is SVGAGI. V was clipped by 5 bases and J by 4 bases; unmatched bases: 4.

The V gene is TRBV28, the J gene TRBJ1-1; D is unclear. In germline, CDR1 is MDHEN, CDR2 SYDVKM. The CDR3 runs 13 residues. Trimming removed 6 bases at V and 1 base at J, with 9 bases between. CDR3 DNA: TGTGCCAGCAGCGGGGAATGGAACACTGAAGCTTTCTTT. Its protein is CASSGEWNTEAFF. The complete variable domain, with remaining parts taken from reference TRBV28 and TRBJ1-1, reads DVKVTQSSRYLVKRTGEKVFLECVQDMDHENMFWYRQDPGLGLRLIYFSYDVKMKEKGDIPEGYSVSREKKERFSLILESASTNQTSMYLCASSGEWNTEAFFGQGTRLTVV.

Worth noting for this clone: In the same sample, other DNA sequences code for this CDR3. V usage is TRBV18 and J usage is TRBJ2-3; D call uncertain. This CDR3 has 12 amino acids. Germline values: CDR1 KGHSH, CDR2 LQKENI. Trimming shortened V by 3 bases and J by 3 bases, and 4 bases separated the two germline ends. CDR3: CASSPRTDTQYF. CDR3 sequence (DNA): TGTGCCAGCTCACCTAGGACAGATACGCAGTATTTT.

The chain links TRBV4-3 to TRBJ2-7; the match to TRBD1 covers 9 bases. Unmatched junction bases numbered 8, after V lost 3 bases and J lost 5 bases. This CDR3 contains 15 residues. Germline loops: CDR1 LGHNA, CDR2 YSLEER. The CDR3 loop is CASSQFGQGKNEQYF. CDR3 nucleotide sequence: TGCGCCAGCAGCCAGTTCGGACAGGGGAAGAACGAGCAGTACTTC.